The entry below describes one TCR beta chain. This sample stems from a study of blood T cell repertoires in COVID-19. Overall study: Samples of COVID-19 (acute and convalescent) were obtained from the United States, Italy and Spain.

Sequenced by immunoSEQ multiplex PCR; TCRdb stores in-frame clones only, minus some. This table holds some 240,000 clones, 81% found once. V dropped 3 bases and J dropped 6; count of bases not matched to a gene: 7. CDR3 length: 15 amino acids. Germline CDR1 LNHDA, CDR2 SQIVND (reference sequence). Sequencing used peripheral blood. This chain links TRBV19 with TRBJ1-5; 8 positions match TRBD1. The source is a woman aged 80 or older with COVID-19, enrolled during active disease. In nucleotides, the CDR3 is TGTGCCAGTAGTATCCCAGGGGGCGTGGGTCAGCCCCAGCATTTT. Translating it yields CASSIPGGVGQPQHF.